This TCR beta chain was recovered during a study of blood T cell repertoires in COVID-19. At the level of the study: Specimens from acute and convalescent COVID-19 originated in the United States, Italy and Spain. T cells, B-cell-depleted T cells, or PBMCs supplied cDNA or gDNA.

CDR3 length: 14 amino acids. With 5 bases removed from V and 1 base from J, the gap between germline ends came to 11 bases. Germline values: CDR1 MGHDK, CDR2 SYGVNS. The authors' processing: Reference gene primer amplification yielded estimated nucleated cell counts. Method: immunoSEQ multiplex PCR; TCRdb's copy keeps in-frame clones and lacks some. From that table come the V and J calls and clone size; the DNA was used to work out D and trimming. The data show 150,000 to 200,000 clones, about 80% seen once. V is TRBV25-1 and J is TRBJ1-1; maybe TRBD1 (6 bases). This clonotype originated in a man in his 60s with acute or convalescent COVID-19. The specimen sequenced was peripheral blood. The CDR3 sequence: CASSRGQTNTEAFF. The DNA of the CDR3 is TGTGCCAGCAGTCGCGGACAGACGAACACTGAAGCTTTCTTT.